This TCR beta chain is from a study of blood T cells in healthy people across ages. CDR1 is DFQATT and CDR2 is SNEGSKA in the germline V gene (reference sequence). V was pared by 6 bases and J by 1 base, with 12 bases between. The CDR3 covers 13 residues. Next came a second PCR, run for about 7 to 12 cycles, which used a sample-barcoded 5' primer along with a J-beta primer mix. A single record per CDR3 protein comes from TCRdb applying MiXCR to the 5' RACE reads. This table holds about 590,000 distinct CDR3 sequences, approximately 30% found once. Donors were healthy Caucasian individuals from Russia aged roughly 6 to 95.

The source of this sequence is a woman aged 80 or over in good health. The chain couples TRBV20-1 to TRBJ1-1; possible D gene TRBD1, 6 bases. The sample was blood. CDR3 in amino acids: CSAQATGNTEAFF. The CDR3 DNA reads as TGCAGTGCCCAGGCGACAGGGAACACTGAAGCTTTCTTT.